The rows below give T cell receptor beta chains drawn from one sample of a study of Ad26.COV2.S vaccination and SARS-CoV-2 variants. Repertoires were generated with immunoSEQ multiplex PCR, while TCRdb's copy carries only in-frame clones and drops some. The data show hundreds of thousands of clones, about 88% seen once. Sequences were derived from peripheral blood, sampled in a trial of Ad26.COV2.S vaccine versus placebo. These TCRs come from a person aged 18-60 years who received the Ad26.COV2.S COVID-19 vaccine or a placebo. Both conserved end residues are part of each CDR3. The D gene is left open where the match is weak. A clone size is listed for some rows: how often the clone was seen (once, few, many), or a class if it is expanded.

NA	TRBJ2-5	NA	TRBV7-9	CASSSTGRETQYF	TGTGCCAGCAGCTCAACCGGCAGAGAGACCCAGTACTTC
NA	TRBJ1-5	NA	TRBV6-2/TRBV6-3	CASSQSSGGQPQHF	TGTGCCAGCAGCCAGAGCTCTGGGGGACAGCCCCAGCATTTT
NA	TRBJ2-7	NA	TRBV6-5	CASSRGSYEQYF	TGTGCCAGCAGTAGGGGCTCCTACGAGCAGTACTTC
TRBD1	TRBJ1-3	NA	TRBV7-8	CASSLGQGVGNTIYF	TGTGCCAGCAGCTTAGGACAGGGGGTCGGAAACACCATATATTTT
NA	TRBJ2-7	NA	TRBV6-5	CASSSNAYEQYF	TGTGCCAGCAGTTCGAATGCCTACGAGCAGTACTTC
NA	TRBJ1-2	NA	TRBV18	CASSPGLTNYGYTF	TGTGCCAGCTCACCAGGGCTGACTAACTATGGCTACACCTTC
TRBD1	TRBJ2-2	NA	TRBV5-6	CASRAGTDTGELFF	TGTGCCAGCAGAGCCGGGACAGACACCGGGGAGCTGTTTTTT
TRBD2	TRBJ2-7	NA	TRBV3-1/TRBV3-2	CASSQGTSGRGSYEQYF	TGTGCCAGCAGCCAAGGGACTAGCGGGCGGGGGTCCTACGAGCAGTACTTC
NA	TRBJ2-1	NA	TRBV28	CASSKPMGYNEQFF	TGTGCCAGCAGTAAACCGATGGGTTACAATGAGCAGTTCTTC
NA	TRBJ1-2	few	TRBV9	CASSAEGYGYTF	TGTGCCAGCAGCGCAGAGGGCTATGGCTACACCTTC
NA	TRBJ2-2	few	TRBV7-8	CASSLDPAGELFF	TGTGCCAGCAGCCTGGACCCCGCCGGGGAGCTGTTTTTT
NA	TRBJ2-5	NA	TRBV5-1	CASSFFGSEETQYF	TGCGCCAGCAGCTTCTTCGGGAGTGAGGAGACCCAGTACTTC
NA	TRBJ2-1	NA	TRBV9	CASSVAGHGSYNEQFF	TGTGCCAGCAGCGTAGCCGGGCACGGCTCCTACAATGAGCAGTTCTTC
NA	TRBJ1-2	once	TRBV30	CAWSAGQGGYTF	TGTGCCTGGAGTGCTGGTCAGGGAGGCTACACCTTC
TRBD1	TRBJ1-2	many	TRBV12-5	CASAKGANSGYTF	TGTGCTAGTGCAAAGGGGGCTAATAGCGGCTACACCTTC
TRBD1	TRBJ1-4	NA	TRBV3-1/TRBV3-2	CASSPGGRGNEKLFF	TGTGCCAGCAGCCCTGGGGGCAGGGGGAACGAAAAACTGTTTTTT
NA	TRBJ1-2	NA	TRBV5-1	CASSFSGEGYTF	TGCGCCAGCAGCTTCTCGGGAGAGGGCTACACCTTC
TRBD2	TRBJ2-1	NA	TRBV5-4	CASSPRGAGLDGNEQFF	TGTGCCAGCAGCCCGCGCGGAGCGGGACTAGATGGCAATGAGCAGTTCTTC
TRBD1	TRBJ1-2	NA	TRBV5-5	CASSPGTGAGVGGYTF	TGTGCCAGCAGTCCCGGGACAGGGGCCGGGGTCGGAGGCTACACCTTC
TRBD1	TRBJ1-6	NA	TRBV13	CASSLGQGESYNSPLHF	TGTGCCAGCAGCCTCGGACAGGGCGAATCCTATAATTCACCCCTCCACTTT
NA	TRBJ2-7	NA	TRBV5-5	CASSLVGDPYEQYF	TGTGCCAGCAGCTTGGTAGGGGACCCCTACGAGCAGTACTTC
TRBD1	TRBJ2-7	NA	TRBV27	CASSLGTGPYEQYF	TGTGCCAGCAGTTTAGGGACAGGGCCCTACGAGCAGTACTTC
TRBD1	TRBJ1-3	few	TRBV7-2	CASSPRQGSPGNTIYF	TGTGCCAGCAGCCCCCGACAGGGGAGCCCTGGAAACACCATATATTTT
NA	TRBJ2-7	NA	TRBV28	CASSPGRRTYEQYF	TGTGCCAGCAGTCCGGGACGAAGGACTTACGAGCAGTACTTC
NA	TRBJ2-1	NA	TRBV3-1/TRBV3-2	CASSQGTVMWYNEQFF	TGTGCCAGCAGCCAAGGGACTGTCATGTGGTACAATGAGCAGTTCTTC
NA	TRBJ1-4	NA	TRBV5-8	CASTLELGPTNEKLFF	TGTGCCAGCACCCTGGAGCTTGGTCCAACTAATGAAAAACTGTTTTTT
NA	TRBJ2-1	NA	TRBV11-2	CASSLQDLTNEQFF	TGTGCCAGCAGCTTACAGGATCTAACCAATGAGCAGTTCTTC
TRBD2	TRBJ2-5	once	TRBV5-1	CASSLGIGGTELAGEGETQYF	TGCGCCAGCAGCTTGGGCATTGGGGGAACAGAACTAGCGGGAGAGGGAGAGACCCAGTACTTC
TRBD1	TRBJ2-7	NA	TRBV4-1	CASSQEGAAGGYEQYF	TGCGCCAGCAGCCAAGAAGGGGCGGCAGGGGGCTACGAGCAGTACTTC
TRBD2	TRBJ2-5	once	TRBV9	CASSEGTSGGLQETQYF	TGTGCCAGCAGCGAGGGGACTAGCGGGGGGCTTCAAGAGACCCAGTACTTC
NA	TRBJ2-1	NA	TRBV7-2	CASSSAEYNEQFF	TGTGCCAGCAGCTCGGCGGAGTACAATGAGCAGTTCTTC
NA	TRBJ1-4	NA	TRBV4-1	CASSQERQKNEKLFF	TGCGCCAGCAGCCAAGAGAGGCAGAAAAATGAAAAACTGTTTTTT
TRBD2	TRBJ2-3	NA	TRBV11-2	CASSLVPGTSGMVDTQYF	TGTGCCAGCAGCTTAGTCCCGGGGACTAGCGGGATGGTAGATACGCAGTATTTT
NA	TRBJ2-7	NA	TRBV2	CASNLGDEQYF	TGTGCCAGCAATTTGGGGGACGAGCAGTACTTC
TRBD1	TRBJ2-7	once	TRBV5-1	CASSKDRDNSYEQYF	TGCGCCAGCAGCAAGGACAGGGATAACTCCTACGAGCAGTACTTC
TRBD1	TRBJ1-2	NA	TRBV5-6	CASSLVAGQGAGYTF	TGTGCCAGCAGCTTGGTGGCGGGACAGGGGGCTGGCTACACCTTC
NA	TRBJ1-2	NA	TRBV27	CASSLPGREGYTF	TGTGCCAGCTCCCTTCCGGGAAGGGAGGGCTACACCTTC
NA	TRBJ1-2	NA	TRBV28	CASSLVQTLEGGYTF	TGTGCCAGCAGTTTGGTACAGACCTTAGAGGGTGGCTACACCTTC
TRBD2	TRBJ2-1	NA	TRBV4-3	CASRGGSGVNEQFF	TGCGCCAGCAGGGGTGGTAGCGGGGTCAATGAGCAGTTCTTC
TRBD2	TRBJ2-5	NA	TRBV10-3	CAISSNSGGPEETQYF	TGTGCCATCAGTTCTAATAGCGGGGGGCCAGAAGAGACCCAGTACTTC
TRBD1	TRBJ1-5	NA	TRBV6-2/TRBV6-3	CASSFLGGGGNQPQHF	TGTGCCAGCAGTTTTTTAGGGGGCGGGGGCAATCAGCCCCAGCATTTT
NA	TRBJ2-2	NA	TRBV9	CASSVRAGELFF	TGTGCCAGCAGCGTAAGGGCCGGGGAGCTGTTTTTT
TRBD1	TRBJ2-7	NA	TRBV5-1	CASSLDRSYEQYF	TGCGCCAGCAGTCTGGACAGGAGCTACGAGCAGTACTTC
TRBD2	TRBJ2-7	NA	TRBV27	CASSPALRGGEQYF	TGTGCCAGCAGTCCTGCTCTAAGGGGAGGGGAGCAGTACTTC
NA	TRBJ1-4	NA	TRBV4-3	CASSQYRDRLMREKLFF	TGCGCCAGCAGCCAGTATCGGGACCGCCTAATGCGTGAAAAACTGTTTTTT
NA	TRBJ2-2	NA	TRBV28	CASSFPGEETGELFF	TGTGCCAGCAGTTTCCCGGGAGAAGAGACCGGGGAGCTGTTTTTT
NA	TRBJ1-3	NA	TRBV20-1	CSVTSRNTIYF	TGCAGTGTTACTTCTAGAAACACCATATATTTT
TRBD1	TRBJ2-7	NA	TRBV7-8	CASSFWDREGEQYF	TGTGCCAGCAGCTTCTGGGACAGGGAAGGCGAGCAGTACTTC
NA	TRBJ2-7	NA	TRBV2	CASSGQPYEQYF	TGTGCCAGCAGCGGACAGCCCTACGAGCAGTACTTC
NA	TRBJ1-5	once	TRBV27	CASSLLRGNQPQHF	TGTGCCAGCAGTTTACTTCGGGGGAATCAGCCCCAGCATTTT
TRBD2	TRBJ2-3	once	TRBV27	CASSFSTGGHSDTQYF	TGTGCCAGCAGTTTCTCAACGGGGGGGCACTCAGATACGCAGTATTTT
NA	TRBJ1-2	NA	TRBV2	CASSLTEAGYTF	TGTGCCAGCAGTTTGACCGAGGCGGGCTACACCTTC
NA	TRBJ1-4	NA	TRBV5-4	CASSLGRFNEKLFF	TGTGCCAGCAGCTTGGGCCGCTTTAATGAAAAACTGTTTTTT
NA	TRBJ1-1	once	TRBV5-1	CASSPEGVGTEAFF	TGCGCCAGCAGCCCCGAGGGGGTGGGCACTGAAGCTTTCTTT
TRBD1	TRBJ1-6	NA	TRBV27	CASRRQGRNYNSPLHF	TGTGCCAGCAGGCGACAGGGGAGAAACTATAATTCACCCCTCCACTTT
TRBD2	TRBJ2-5	few	TRBV6-5	CASKAGGRETQYF	TGTGCCAGCAAGGCGGGGGGGAGGGAGACCCAGTACTTC
NA	TRBJ2-5	NA	TRBV13	CASSSRGRETQYF	TGTGCCAGCAGCTCCCGTGGCCGAGAGACCCAGTACTTC